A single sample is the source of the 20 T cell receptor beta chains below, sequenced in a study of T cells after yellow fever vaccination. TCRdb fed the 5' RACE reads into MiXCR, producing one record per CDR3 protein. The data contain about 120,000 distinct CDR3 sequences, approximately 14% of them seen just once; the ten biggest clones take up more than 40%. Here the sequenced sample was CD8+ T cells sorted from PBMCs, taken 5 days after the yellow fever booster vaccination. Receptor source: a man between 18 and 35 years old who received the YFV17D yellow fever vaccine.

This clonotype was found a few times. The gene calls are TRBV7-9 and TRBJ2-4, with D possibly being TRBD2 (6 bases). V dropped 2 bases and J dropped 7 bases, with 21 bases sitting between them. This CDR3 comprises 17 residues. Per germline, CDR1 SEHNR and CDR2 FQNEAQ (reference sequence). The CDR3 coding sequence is TGTGCCAGCAGCTTATCATTTTGGGACGCCGGAGGGAACATTCAGTACTTC. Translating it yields CASSLSFWDAGGNIQYF.

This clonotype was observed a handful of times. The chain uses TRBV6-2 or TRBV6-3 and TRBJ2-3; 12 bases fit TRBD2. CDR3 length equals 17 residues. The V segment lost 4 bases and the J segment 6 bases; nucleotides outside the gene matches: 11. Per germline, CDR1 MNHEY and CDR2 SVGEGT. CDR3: CASSSSRLAGVLDTQYF. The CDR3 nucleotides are TGTGCCAGCAGTTCCTCGAGACTAGCGGGGGTGTTGGATACGCAGTATTTT.

CDR3 nucleotides: TGCGCCAGCAGCTACGATCCCCCCGGGACAACCGGAAACACCATATATTTT. Amino acids: CASSYDPPGTTGNTIYF. The rearrangement links TRBV4-1 to TRBJ1-3; tentatively, D is TRBD1 (6 bases). The CDR3 length is 17 residues. The ends were cut back, 5 bases at V and 4 bases at J, with 21 bases in the middle. CDR1 is MGHRA, CDR2 YSYEKL, per germline.

This CDR3 is CASSQTGLSSYNEQFF. The CDR3 DNA sequence: TGTGCCAGCAGCCAGACAGGGCTGAGCTCCTACAATGAGCAGTTCTTC. The V call is TRBV7-9, the J call TRBJ2-1; 7 positions agree with TRBD1. Trimming took 5 bases from V and 0 from J; bases not matched to a gene: 7. CDR1 is SEHNR and CDR2 is FQNEAQ in the germline V gene (reference sequence). The CDR3 covers 16 residues.

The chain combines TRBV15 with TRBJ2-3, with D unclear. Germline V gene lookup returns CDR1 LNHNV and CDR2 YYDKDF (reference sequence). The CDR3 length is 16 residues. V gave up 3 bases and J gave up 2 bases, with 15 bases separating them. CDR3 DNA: TGTGCCACCAGCAGTCGTAGGAACCGGTTCACAGATACGCAGTATTTT. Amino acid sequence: CATSSRRNRFTDTQYF.

The CDR3 DNA sequence: TGTGCCAGCAGTTCTTACGGGGAGGGGCCCCAAGATACGCAGTATTTT. Its protein product is CASSSYGEGPQDTQYF. This sequence joins TRBV3-1 and TRBJ2-3; TRBD2 matches at 7 bases. This CDR3 is built from 16 residues. The germline V gene encodes CDR1 LGHDT and CDR2 YNNKEL (reference sequence). The ends lost 6 bases at V and 5 bases at J; junction bases unmatched: 14.

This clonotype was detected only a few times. CDR3 residues: CASSSGTGPYEQYV. The DNA for the CDR3 is TGTGCCAGCAGCTCCGGGACAGGGCCATACGAGCAGTACGTC. V is TRBV13 and J is TRBJ2-7; 9 nucleotides align to TRBD1. The CDR3 covers 14 residues. V gave up 4 bases and J gave up 4 bases; unmatched junction bases: 5. The V gene's germline CDR1 is PRHDT and CDR2 FYEKMQ (reference sequence).

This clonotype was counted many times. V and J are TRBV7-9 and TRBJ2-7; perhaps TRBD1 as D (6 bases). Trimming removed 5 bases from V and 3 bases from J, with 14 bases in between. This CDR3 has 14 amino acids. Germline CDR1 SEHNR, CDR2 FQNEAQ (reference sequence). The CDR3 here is CASSRTETDYEQYF. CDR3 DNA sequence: TGTGCCAGCAGCCGGACAGAAACGGACTACGAGCAGTACTTC.

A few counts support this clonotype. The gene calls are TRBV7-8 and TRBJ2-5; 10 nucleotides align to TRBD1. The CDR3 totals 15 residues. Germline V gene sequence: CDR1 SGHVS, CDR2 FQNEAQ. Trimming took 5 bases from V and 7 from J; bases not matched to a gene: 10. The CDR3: CASSNGTGVLATQYF. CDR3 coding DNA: TGTGCCAGCAGCAACGGGACAGGGGTCCTGGCGACCCAGTACTTC.

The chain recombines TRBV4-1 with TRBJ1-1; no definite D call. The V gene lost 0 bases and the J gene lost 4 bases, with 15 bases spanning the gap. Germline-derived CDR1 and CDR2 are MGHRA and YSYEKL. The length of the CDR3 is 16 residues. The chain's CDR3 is CASSQDQLGPGTEAFF. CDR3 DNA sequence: TGCGCCAGCAGCCAAGATCAACTCGGGCCGGGCACTGAAGCTTTCTTT.

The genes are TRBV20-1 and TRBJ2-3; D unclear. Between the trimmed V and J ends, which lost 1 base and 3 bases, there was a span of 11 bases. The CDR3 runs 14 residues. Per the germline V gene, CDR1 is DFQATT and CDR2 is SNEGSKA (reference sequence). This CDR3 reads CSARANHDTDTQYF. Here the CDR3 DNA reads TGCAGTGCTAGAGCAAATCATGATACAGATACGCAGTATTTT.

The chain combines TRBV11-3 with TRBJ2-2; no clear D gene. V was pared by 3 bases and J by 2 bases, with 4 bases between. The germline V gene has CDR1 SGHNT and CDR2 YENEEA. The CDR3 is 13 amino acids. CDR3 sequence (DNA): TGTGCCAGCAGCTTGGCAAACACCGGGGAGCTGTTTTTT. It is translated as CASSLANTGELFF.

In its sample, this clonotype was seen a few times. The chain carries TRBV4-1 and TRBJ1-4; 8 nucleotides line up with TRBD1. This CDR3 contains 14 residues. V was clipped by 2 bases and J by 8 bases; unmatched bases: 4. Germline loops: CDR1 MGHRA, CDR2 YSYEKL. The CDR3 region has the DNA TGCGCCAGCAGCCAACAGACAGGGGAGGAAAAACTGTTTTTT. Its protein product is CASSQQTGEEKLFF.

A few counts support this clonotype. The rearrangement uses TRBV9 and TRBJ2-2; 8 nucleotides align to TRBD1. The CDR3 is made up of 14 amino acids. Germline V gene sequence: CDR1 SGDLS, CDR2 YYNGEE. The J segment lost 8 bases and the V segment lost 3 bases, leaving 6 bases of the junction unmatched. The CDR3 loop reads CASSGGQGWGELFF. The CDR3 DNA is TGTGCCAGCAGCGGAGGACAGGGCTGGGGGGAGCTGTTTTTT.

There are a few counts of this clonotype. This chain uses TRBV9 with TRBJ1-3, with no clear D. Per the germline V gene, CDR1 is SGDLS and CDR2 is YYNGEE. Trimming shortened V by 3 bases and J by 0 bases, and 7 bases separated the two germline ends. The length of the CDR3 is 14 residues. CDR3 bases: TGTGCCAGCAGCGATGAGTTCTCTGGAAACACCATATATTTT. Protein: CASSDEFSGNTIYF.

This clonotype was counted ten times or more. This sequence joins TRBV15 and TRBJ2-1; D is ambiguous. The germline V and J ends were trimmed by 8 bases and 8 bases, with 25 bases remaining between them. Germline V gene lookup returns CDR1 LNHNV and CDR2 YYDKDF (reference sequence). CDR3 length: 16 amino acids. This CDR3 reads CATSPAGVLRSDEQFF. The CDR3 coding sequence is TGTGCCACCTCCCCCGCCGGAGTATTGAGATCGGATGAGCAGTTCTTC.

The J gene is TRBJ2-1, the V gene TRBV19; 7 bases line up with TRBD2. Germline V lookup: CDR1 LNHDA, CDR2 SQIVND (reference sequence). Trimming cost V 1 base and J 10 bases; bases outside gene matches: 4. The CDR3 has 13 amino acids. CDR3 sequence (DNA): TGTGCCAGTAGTATAGTCTCTAGCGGCGAGCAGTTCTTC. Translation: CASSIVSSGEQFF.

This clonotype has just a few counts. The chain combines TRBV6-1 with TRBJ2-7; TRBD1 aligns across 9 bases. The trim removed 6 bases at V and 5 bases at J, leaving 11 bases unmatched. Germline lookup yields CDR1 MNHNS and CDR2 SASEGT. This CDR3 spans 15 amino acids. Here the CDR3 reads CASSKTGTGIHEQYV. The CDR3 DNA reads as TGTGCCAGCAGCAAAACCGGGACAGGGATACACGAGCAGTACGTC.

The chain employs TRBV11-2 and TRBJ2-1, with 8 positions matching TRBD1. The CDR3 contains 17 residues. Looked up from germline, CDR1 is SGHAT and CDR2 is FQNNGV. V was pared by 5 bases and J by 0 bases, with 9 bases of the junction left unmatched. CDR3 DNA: TGTGCCAGCAGCGGAGAGCTCGGGACAGGCTCCTACAATGAGCAGTTCTTC. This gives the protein CASSGELGTGSYNEQFF.

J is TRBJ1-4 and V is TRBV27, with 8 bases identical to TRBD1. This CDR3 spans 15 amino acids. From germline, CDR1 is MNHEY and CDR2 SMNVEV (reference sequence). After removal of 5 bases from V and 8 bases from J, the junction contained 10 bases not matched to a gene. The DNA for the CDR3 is TGTGCCAGCAGTGAGACGACAGGGGAAGGGGAAAAACTGTTTTTT. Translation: CASSETTGEGEKLFF.